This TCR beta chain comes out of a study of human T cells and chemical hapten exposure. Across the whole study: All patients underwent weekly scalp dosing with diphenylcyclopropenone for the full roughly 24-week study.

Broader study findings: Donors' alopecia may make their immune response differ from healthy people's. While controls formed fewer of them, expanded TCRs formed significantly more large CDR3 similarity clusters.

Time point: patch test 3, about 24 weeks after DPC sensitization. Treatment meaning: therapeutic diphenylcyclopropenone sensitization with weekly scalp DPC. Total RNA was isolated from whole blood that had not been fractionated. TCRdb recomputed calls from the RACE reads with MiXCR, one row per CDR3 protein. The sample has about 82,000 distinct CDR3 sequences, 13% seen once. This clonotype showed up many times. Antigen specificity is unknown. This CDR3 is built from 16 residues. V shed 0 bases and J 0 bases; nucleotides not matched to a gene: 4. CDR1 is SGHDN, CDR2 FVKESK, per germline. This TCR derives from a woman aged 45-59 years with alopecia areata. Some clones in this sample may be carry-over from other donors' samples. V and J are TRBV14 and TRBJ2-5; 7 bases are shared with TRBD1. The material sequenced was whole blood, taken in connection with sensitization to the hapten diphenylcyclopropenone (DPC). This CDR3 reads CASSQDGTVYQETQYF. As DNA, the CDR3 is TGTGCCAGCAGCCAAGATGGGACAGTGTACCAAGAGACCCAGTACTTC.